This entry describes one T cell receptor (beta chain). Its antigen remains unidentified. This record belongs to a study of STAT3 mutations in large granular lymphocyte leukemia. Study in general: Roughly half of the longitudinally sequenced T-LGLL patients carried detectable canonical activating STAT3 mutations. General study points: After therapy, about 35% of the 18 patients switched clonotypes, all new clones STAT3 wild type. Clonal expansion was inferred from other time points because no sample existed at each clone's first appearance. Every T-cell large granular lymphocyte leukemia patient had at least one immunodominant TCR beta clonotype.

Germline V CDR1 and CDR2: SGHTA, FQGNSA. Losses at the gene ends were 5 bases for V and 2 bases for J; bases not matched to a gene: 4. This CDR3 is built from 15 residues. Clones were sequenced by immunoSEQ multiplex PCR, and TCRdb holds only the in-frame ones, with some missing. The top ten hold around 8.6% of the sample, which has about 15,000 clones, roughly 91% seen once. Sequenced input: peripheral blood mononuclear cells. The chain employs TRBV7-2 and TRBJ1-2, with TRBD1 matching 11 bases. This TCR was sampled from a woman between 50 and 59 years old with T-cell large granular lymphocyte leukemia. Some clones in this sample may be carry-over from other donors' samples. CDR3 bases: TGTGCCAGCAGCATACGGACAGGGGGCAACTATGGCTACACCTTC. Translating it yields CASSIRTGGNYGYTF. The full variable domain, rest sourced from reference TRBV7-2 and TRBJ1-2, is GAGVSQSPSNKVTEKGKDVELRCDPISGHTALYWYRQSLGQGLEFLIYFQGNSAPDKSGLPSDRFSAERTGGSVSTLTIQRTQQEDSAVYLCASSIRTGGNYGYTFGSGTRLTVV.